The 13 T cell receptor beta chains below all came from one sample that was sequenced in a study of spatial heterogeneity in lung cancer. TCRdb reprocessed the 5' RACE reads with MiXCR, giving one entry per CDR3 protein. The data contain under 150,000 distinct CDR3 sequences, about 12% of them seen just once; the ten biggest clones take up approximately 17%. Regarding time point: blood at routine non-recurrence follow-up after resection. Unsorted samples of tumor, nontumor lung or frozen PBMC had their whole RNA sequenced. Sample: PBMCs, taken at follow-up. Source of these receptors: a male donor with early-stage non-small cell lung cancer.

In its sample, this clonotype was seen a few times. The chain recombines TRBV5-5 with TRBJ2-3, with TRBD1 matching over 7 bases. CDR3 length: 14 residues. Losses at the gene ends were 4 bases for V and 4 bases for J; bases not matched to a gene: 6. Germline V lookup: CDR1 SGHKS, CDR2 YYEKEE (reference sequence). Here the CDR3 reads CASSGTVQADTQYF. The DNA for the CDR3 is TGTGCCAGCAGCGGGACAGTGCAAGCAGATACGCAGTATTTT. Full variable domain (outside the CDR3, taken from reference TRBV5-5 and TRBJ2-3): DAGVTQSPTHLIKTRGQQVTLRCSPISGHKSVSWYQQVLGQGPQFIFQYYEKEERGRGNFPDRFSARQFPNYSSELNVNALLLGDSALYLCASSGTVQADTQYFGPGTRLTVL.

The chain is built from TRBV12-3 or TRBV12-4 and TRBJ1-1, with D unclear. The CDR3 extends over 12 amino acids. Trimming shortened V by 7 bases and J by 8 bases, and 14 bases separated the two germline ends. In DNA, the CDR3 is TGTGCCAGCAATGATCTACGGCAAGAAGCTTTCTTT. Its protein is CASNDLRQEAFF.

The chain is built from TRBV28 and TRBJ1-2; 7 nucleotides line up with TRBD1. Trimming took 2 bases from V and 4 from J; bases not matched to a gene: 10. The CDR3 length is 16 residues. Germline assignment: CDR1 MDHEN and CDR2 SYDVKM. This chain's CDR3 is CASSLALTGRFYGYTF. CDR3 bases: TGTGCCAGCAGTTTAGCTTTGACAGGGCGGTTCTATGGCTACACCTTC.

This clonotype has ten or more counts. This chain joins TRBV7-9 and TRBJ2-1; D perhaps matches TRBD2 (5 bases). Trimming left V 5 bases short and J 4 bases short, with 15 bases between. Per germline, CDR1 SEHNR and CDR2 FQNEAQ (reference sequence). The CDR3 length is 15 residues. CDR3 amino acids: CASSPTRGVYNEQFF. The CDR3 nucleotides are TGTGCCAGCAGCCCTACTCGGGGTGTGTACAATGAGCAGTTCTTC.

This clonotype appeared many times. V is TRBV6-5 and J is TRBJ1-1; D gene ambiguous. This CDR3 region has 16 residues. Trimming took 2 bases from V and 4 from J, leaving 17 bases between them. Germline lookup yields CDR1 MNHEY and CDR2 SVGAGI. CDR3: CASSYEAAGVSTEAFF. CDR3 sequence (DNA): TGTGCCAGCAGTTACGAGGCAGCGGGCGTTAGCACTGAAGCTTTCTTT.

This clonotype has at least ten counts. V gene TRBV7-2 combines with J gene TRBJ1-4; 10 bases agree with TRBD1. The CDR3 runs 15 residues. Germline CDR1 is SGHTA and CDR2 is FQGNSA. V lost 4 bases to trimming and J lost 10 bases; unmatched junction nucleotides: 9. The CDR3 loop reads CASSSRPTGGGKLFF. CDR3 DNA: TGTGCCAGCAGCTCCCGTCCGACAGGGGGCGGAAAACTGTTTTTT.

CDR3 sequence reads: CASSDRVTNSNQPQHF. Here the CDR3 DNA reads TGTGCCAGCAGTGATCGCGTTACGAATAGCAATCAGCCCCAGCATTTT. The chain uses TRBV19 and TRBJ1-5; D ambiguous. CDR3 size: 16 residues. Germline values: CDR1 LNHDA, CDR2 SQIVND (reference sequence). V was cut by 9 bases and J by 0 bases, with 18 bases left in between.

This sequence joins TRBV12-3 or TRBV12-4 and TRBJ2-5, with D perhaps TRBD1 or TRBD2 (6 bases each). V dropped 0 bases and J dropped 2 bases, with 10 bases sitting between them. The CDR3 spans 15 residues. CDR3 loop: CASSLAGAGQETQYF. For the CDR3, the DNA is TGTGCCAGCAGTTTAGCGGGGGCGGGGCAAGAGACCCAGTACTTC.

This clonotype was seen repeatedly, ten times or more. J is TRBJ1-5 and V is TRBV5-6; D unclear. This CDR3 is 13 amino acids long. V lost 0 bases to trimming and J lost 3 bases, with 4 bases between them. Germline lookup yields CDR1 SGHDT and CDR2 YYEEEE. The CDR3 bases are TGTGCCAGCAGCTTGGGCGACAATCAGCCCCAGCATTTT. This encodes CASSLGDNQPQHF.

This clonotype has more than one count but fewer than ten. This rearrangement joins TRBV28 to TRBJ1-2; D is ambiguous. The CDR3 runs to 17 residues. Trimming removed 6 bases from V and 1 base from J, with 21 bases in between. Germline CDR1 is MDHEN and CDR2 is SYDVKM. This CDR3 is CASSLPGSQSFNYGYTF. CDR3 nucleotide sequence: TGTGCCAGCAGCCTACCGGGATCCCAGTCGTTTAACTATGGCTACACCTTC.

This clonotype occurred a few times. The V call is TRBV6-5, the J call TRBJ1-1; tentative D call: TRBD1 (6 bases). Germline CDR1 MNHEY, CDR2 SVGAGI. V was cut by 7 bases and J by 5 bases, with 14 bases left in between. CDR3 length: 13 amino acids. The chain's CDR3 is CASTLGGKTEAFF. For the CDR3, the DNA is TGTGCCAGCACTCTAGGGGGGAAAACTGAAGCTTTCTTT.

This clonotype was seen a handful of times. The CDR3 DNA follows: TGTGCCAGCAGTTCCGACAGGGCGCCGGGGCAGCCCCAGCATTTT. Its translation: CASSSDRAPGQPQHF. The genes are TRBV7-2 and TRBJ1-5, with 7 positions matching TRBD1. V gave up 6 bases and J gave up 7 bases; unmatched junction bases: 12. CDR3 size: 15 residues. CDR1 SGHTA and CDR2 FQGNSA come from the germline V gene.

This clonotype was seen at least ten times. The chain has TRBV6-5 and TRBJ1-6; 11 bases align to TRBD1. Germline CDR1 reads MNHEY; CDR2 reads SVGAGI. This CDR3 contains 15 residues. V was clipped by 5 bases and J by 9 bases; unmatched bases: 6. Here the CDR3 DNA reads TGTGCCAGCAGTACCCGGACAGGGGGCGCTTCACCCCTCCACTTT. Amino acids: CASSTRTGGASPLHF.